The clone carrying this TCR beta chain has just one count. What it binds is unknown. Trimming left V 2 bases short and J 6 bases short, with 9 bases between. CDR3 size: 13 residues. Germline CDR1 reads MNHNS; CDR2 reads SASEGT. The authors loaded roughly 200 ng DNA, 30,000 to 35,000 T cell genomes, into sorted-subset replicate PCRs. Assay used: immunoSEQ multiplex PCR; TCRdb lists only in-frame clones, some missing. The table shows about 1 million clones, with approximately 70% occurring only once. The record originates from a study of shared clonotypes between healthy human individuals. Study at large: Used for every donor were three CD4 naive, three CD4 memory, two CD8 naive and one CD8 memory plate. General study findings and limits: Clonotypes shared by all four donors outscored non-shared clonotypes in generation probability. The expectation was that sequencing depth would affect clonotype sharing among donors.

V is TRBV6-1 and J is TRBJ2-3; D remains ambiguous. The TCR was taken from a man younger than 35 in good health. Material for sequencing was memory CD4+ T cells sorted from blood. Subset described: CD45RA-negative fraction. CDR3 DNA: TGTGCCAGCAGTGAATTCAGAAGGGATACGCAGTATTTT. Its translation: CASSEFRRDTQYF.